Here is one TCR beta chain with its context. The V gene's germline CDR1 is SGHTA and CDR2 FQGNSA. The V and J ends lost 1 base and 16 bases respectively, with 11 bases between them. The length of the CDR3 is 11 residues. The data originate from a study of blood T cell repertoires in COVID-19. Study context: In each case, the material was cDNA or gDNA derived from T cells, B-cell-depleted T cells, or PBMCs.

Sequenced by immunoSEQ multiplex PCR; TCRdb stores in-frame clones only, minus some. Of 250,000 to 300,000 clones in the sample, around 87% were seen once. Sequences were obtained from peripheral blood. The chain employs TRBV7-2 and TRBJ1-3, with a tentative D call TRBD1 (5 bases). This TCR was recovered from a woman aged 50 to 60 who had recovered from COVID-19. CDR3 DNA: TGTGCCAGCAGCTTAGGCCAGGGTAGCTATTTT. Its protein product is CASSLGQGSYF.